This entry concerns a single T cell receptor (beta chain). The junction does not match germline at one end; this may be a read error. The data belong to a study of breast tumors, draining lymph nodes, adjacent tissues. TCRdb re-called the multiplex PCR reads through MiXCR, storing one row per CDR3 protein. The sample holds approximately 100,000 distinct CDR3 sequences; about 20% are singletons and the top ten take roughly 1.2%. Breast cancer patients provided tissue from their axillary draining lymph nodes. This TCR derives from a female donor with breast cancer. Some clones in this sample may be carry-over from other donors' samples. The sample taken for sequencing was axillary lymph node tissue.

The CDR3: CASGTGLTDAQYF. The CDR3 nucleotides read TGTGCTAGCGGGACAGGGTTAACAGATGCGCAGTATTTT. This chain uses TRBV14 with TRBJ2-3, with D possibly TRBD1 on 9 matching bases. This CDR3 has 13 residues. CDR1 is SGHDN, CDR2 FVKESK, per germline.